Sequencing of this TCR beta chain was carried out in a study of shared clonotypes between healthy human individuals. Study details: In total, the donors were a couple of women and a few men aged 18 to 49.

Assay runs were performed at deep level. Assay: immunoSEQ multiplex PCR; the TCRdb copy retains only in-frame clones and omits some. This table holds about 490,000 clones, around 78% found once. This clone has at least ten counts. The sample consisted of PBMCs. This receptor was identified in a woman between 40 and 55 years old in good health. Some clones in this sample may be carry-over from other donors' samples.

In DNA, the CDR3 is TGTGCCAGCAGCCAAGAATGGGGGGCCAACGTCCTGACTTTC. Its translation is CASSQEWGANVLTF. The chain joins TRBV14 to TRBJ2-6; D ambiguous. Between the trimmed V and J ends, which lost 0 bases and 4 bases, there was a span of 4 bases. Germline V CDR1 and CDR2: SGHDN, FVKESK. This CDR3 has 14 residues.